This passage covers 3 T cell receptor beta chains from one sample sequenced in a study of blood T cell repertoires in COVID-19. Data came from immunoSEQ multiplex PCR; TCRdb stores just in-frame clones and leaves some out. The profile shows 150,000 to 190,000 clones, around four fifths of them singletons. The sequenced sample was PBMCs or T cells enriched from blood (not recorded which). The receptors were gathered from a man aged 50 to 59 who had recovered from COVID-19.

V is TRBV20-1 and J is TRBJ2-1; 11 positions match TRBD2. Germline CDR1 DFQATT, CDR2 SNEGSKA (reference sequence). The CDR3 extends over 16 amino acids. The ends lost 3 bases at V and 7 bases at J; junction bases unmatched: 11. The CDR3 here is CSASEWTSGLANEQFF. CDR3 nucleotide sequence: TGCAGTGCTAGTGAGTGGACTAGCGGGTTGGCTAATGAGCAGTTCTTC.

This clone was detected a few times. Other DNA sequences of this sample code for an identical CDR3. CDR3 loop: CASSFGPGETQYF. DNA of the CDR3: TGTGCCAGCAGCTTTGGCCCCGGGGAGACCCAGTACTTC. V gene TRBV7-3 combines with J gene TRBJ2-5; D is unclear. Deletions cut 3 bases from V and 5 bases from J, with 10 bases between. CDR3 length: 13 amino acids. The V gene's germline CDR1 is SGHTA and CDR2 FQGTGA.

This chain uses TRBV10-3 with TRBJ1-4; 7 positions agree with TRBD1. The V segment lost 0 bases and the J segment 7 bases; nucleotides outside the gene matches: 5. This CDR3 has 15 amino acids. Germline CDR1 ENHRY, CDR2 SYGVKD. DNA of the CDR3: TGTGCCATCAGTGAGTCGGAGACAGGGCCTGAAAAACTGTTTTTT. Residues: CAISESETGPEKLFF.